This is a list of T cell receptor beta chains from one sample in a study of T cell responses to AZD1222 COVID-19 vaccine. Measured with immunoSEQ multiplex PCR; TCRdb has only the in-frame clones, and not every one. The top ten clones hold roughly 4.5% of a sample with 110,000 or so clones, roughly nine tenths of them seen once. Sequencing used peripheral blood, obtained on day 0 of AZD1222 vaccination. The receptors originated from an adult in good health. CDR3s leave out the opening cysteine and the closing phenylalanine or tryptophan. The D gene is left open where the match is weak. Expanded clones get a size class; other rows say once, few or many, or leave the size out.

>-|TRBJ1-6|TRBD1|TRBV7-9
ASSPPGGSNSPLH
>-|TRBJ1-2|TRBD1|TRBV19
ASSWGQNYGYT
>-|TRBJ2-3|-|TRBV7-2
ASSPLGGRIRTDTQY
>once|TRBJ1-1|-|TRBV19
ASSIKAPRGATEAF
>-|TRBJ2-1|TRBD2|TRBV7-2
ASSLSLRGQRGVYNEQF
>-|TRBJ1-6|-|TRBV6-5
ASTGVAFNSPLH
>-|TRBJ1-1|-|TRBV29-1
SVEDRGVGTEAF
>-|TRBJ2-7|TRBD1|TRBV4-1
ASSQQWTGAYEQY
>-|TRBJ1-1|-|TRBV18
ASSPPVQRNTEAF
>once|TRBJ1-5|TRBD1|TRBV5-6
ASSLEGAESWDQPQH
>-|TRBJ1-1|-|TRBV4-1
ASSQAQGFTEAF
>many|TRBJ1-4|-|TRBV7-9
ASSLDHGLTEKLF
>-|TRBJ2-7|TRBD1|TRBV9
ASSRMGQGSHEQY
>-|TRBJ1-4|-|TRBV6-5
ASSYNGRINEKLF
>-|TRBJ2-7|-|TRBV5-1
ASSLGGTVQHEQY
>-|TRBJ1-1|-|TRBV7-9
ASSSRIRGFNTEAF
>-|TRBJ2-7|-|TRBV6-2/TRBV6-3
ASSYSGVTPYEQY
>-|TRBJ1-3|-|TRBV6-5
ASSYGVSANTIY
>-|TRBJ2-1|TRBD1|TRBV10-1
ASSCPGTGANEQF
>-|TRBJ2-1|-|TRBV7-5
VRSLAGGQGRRNEQF
>-|TRBJ2-1|-|TRBV7-9
ASSRPTRGRWMDEQF
>-|TRBJ2-5|-|TRBV7-2
ASSWDISQETQY
>-|TRBJ2-7|TRBD1|TRBV5-6
ASSREDRDSEQY
>-|TRBJ2-7|-|TRBV5-5
ASSLAAGTSYEQY
>-|TRBJ1-2|TRBD1|TRBV12-3/TRBV12-4
ASSGQGALGYT
>-|TRBJ1-1|TRBD1|TRBV24-1
ATRRDSSMNTEAF
>-|TRBJ2-3|TRBD2|TRBV7-6
ASTSSPGTSGGVGTDTQY
>-|TRBJ1-4|TRBD1|TRBV5-1
ASSLGSGGPEKLF
>-|TRBJ2-1|TRBD2|TRBV10-3
AISPRTSGDNEQF
>-|TRBJ2-1|-|TRBV24-1
ATSDPTGAYNEQF
>-|TRBJ1-3|-|TRBV5-6
ASSLGQYSGNTIY